The 2 T cell receptor beta chains presented below share a single source sample, sequenced in a study of CD8 T cells in ankylosing spondylitis. General study points: Apparently characteristic of ankylosing spondylitis blood was a TCR beta motif (eight highly homologous variants).

Antigen specificity for these receptors is unknown. Each CDR3 protein gets one entry after TCRdb re-called the 5' RACE reads with MiXCR. In the table there are about 220,000 distinct CDR3 sequences, approximately 20% of which are singletons. The sample comprised blood, either unsorted or a sorted T cell fraction (not recorded which). The receptors stem from a male donor with ankylosing spondylitis.

This clonotype has more than one count but fewer than ten. The V gene is TRBV4-1, the J gene TRBJ1-1; possible D gene TRBD1, 5 bases. The germline V and J ends were trimmed by 1 base and 7 bases, with 10 bases remaining between them. The CDR3 totals 13 residues. The germline CDR1 and CDR2 sequences are MGHRA and YSYEKL. The CDR3 DNA follows: TGCGCCAGCAGCCAAGCCGGGGGAGGTGAAGCTTTCTTT. Amino acid sequence: CASSQAGGGEAFF.

This clonotype was seen a handful of times. The chain is built from TRBV7-6 and TRBJ1-1; D is possibly TRBD1 (5 bases). From germline, CDR1 is SGHVS and CDR2 FNYEAQ. The CDR3 loop spans 15 amino acids. Trimming removed 1 base from V and 3 bases from J, with 12 bases in between. The CDR3 region is CASSLEALGDTEAFF. The CDR3 bases are TGTGCCAGCAGCTTAGAGGCTTTGGGGGACACTGAAGCTTTCTTT.